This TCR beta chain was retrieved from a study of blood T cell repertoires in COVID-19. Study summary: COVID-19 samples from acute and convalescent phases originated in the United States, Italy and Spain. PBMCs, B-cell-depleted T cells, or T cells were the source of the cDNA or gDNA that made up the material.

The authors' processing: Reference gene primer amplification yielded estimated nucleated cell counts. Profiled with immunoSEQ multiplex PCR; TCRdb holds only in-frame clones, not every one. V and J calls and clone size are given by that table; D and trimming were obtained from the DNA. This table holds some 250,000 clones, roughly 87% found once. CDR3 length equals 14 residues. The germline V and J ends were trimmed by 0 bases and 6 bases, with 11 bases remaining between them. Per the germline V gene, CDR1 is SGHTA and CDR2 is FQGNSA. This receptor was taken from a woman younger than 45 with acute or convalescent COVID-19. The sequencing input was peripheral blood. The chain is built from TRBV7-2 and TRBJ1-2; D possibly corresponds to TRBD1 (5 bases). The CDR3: CASSLARRGDGYTF. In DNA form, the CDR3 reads TGTGCCAGCAGCTTAGCGAGGAGGGGCGATGGCTACACCTTC. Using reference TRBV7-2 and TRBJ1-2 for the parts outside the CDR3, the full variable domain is GAGVSQSPSNKVTEKGKDVELRCDPISGHTALYWYRQSLGQGLEFLIYFQGNSAPDKSGLPSDRFSAERTGGSVSTLTIQRTQQEDSAVYLCASSLARRGDGYTFGSGTRLTVV.